This TCR beta chain was sequenced during a study of T-cell reconstitution after alpha-beta-depleted transplantation in children. Whole-study results and caveats: Once a year had passed after transplant, T-cell counts and diversity came mostly from newly produced T cells. Several hundred graft clones that had expanded were reportedly the source of alpha-beta T cells about two months after transplant.

TCRbeta library preparation incorporated unique molecular identifiers. Each CDR3 protein is one row after TCRdb ran MiXCR on the PCR reads. In the table there are some 350,000 distinct CDR3 sequences, about 17% of which are singletons. This clonotype was detected only a few times. Its antigen is not identified. This CDR3 is built from 13 residues. V was clipped by 5 bases and J by 5 bases; unmatched bases: 6. Per the germline V gene, CDR1 is MDHEN and CDR2 is SYDVKM. The V gene is TRBV28, the J gene TRBJ2-7; 7 bases match TRBD1. The sample consisted of PBMCs, mostly from graft donor cells, taken 360 days after TCRalphabeta/CD19-depleted stem cell transplant. The receptor was derived from a male patient aged 2 to 9 who had a stem cell transplant for acute lymphoblastic leukemia, so the T cells may come from the graft donor. As DNA, the CDR3 is TGTGCCAGCAGTGTACAGGGGAAGGACGAGCAGTACTTC. Translating gives CASSVQGKDEQYF.